This T cell receptor beta chain was captured by sequencing in a study of T cell responses to AZD1222 COVID-19 vaccine. The CDR3 has 14 amino acids. Germline CDR1 MNHNS, CDR2 SASEGT. Losses at the gene ends were 1 base for V and 6 bases for J; bases not matched to a gene: 4. Measured with immunoSEQ multiplex PCR; TCRdb has only the in-frame clones, and not every one. In the table there are more than 120,000 clones, 89% of which are singletons. Turning to this clone: What it recognizes is unknown.

Study-wide findings and caveats: With two AZD1222 doses given, Spike-specific TCR breadth and depth both rose.

V and J are TRBV6-1 and TRBJ1-2; 8 nucleotides line up with TRBD1. The sample here was peripheral blood, taken 28 days after the second AZD1222 dose. This clonotype was sampled from an adult who received the AZD1222 COVID-19 vaccine. The CDR3: CASSEGQGADGYTF. The DNA for the CDR3 is TGTGCCAGCAGTGAAGGGCAGGGGGCAGATGGCTACACCTTC.